This TCR beta chain was observed in a study of vaccination and CD4 T cells after COVID-19 (dated by TCRdb to 2021 to 2024). Notes on the research overall: SARS-CoV-2 positivity had been established in the convalescent patients by nasal swab PCR, and mild disease was recorded in under ten of these patients and severe disease in one. The convalescent cohort included six males and four females, with two Hispanic individuals, seven Caucasians, two Asians and one multiracial person. Each participant got two doses of either the Pfizer-BioNTech BNT162b2 vaccine (n=8) or the Moderna mRNA-1273 vaccine (n=2). Post-COVID blood samples were collected from convalescent patients a median of approximately 100 days after diagnosis, with a range of about 30 to 161 days. Post-vaccine blood samples were collected a median of about 66 days after the second vaccine dose, ranging from roughly 12 to 250 days. A few convalescent patients were sampled both early after vaccination (day 14) and late after vaccination (days 161 to 241). Overlapping spike peptide pools from SARS-CoV-2 and from the common cold coronaviruses HCoV-NL63, HCoV-OC43 and HCoV-229E were used as culture stimuli. Control cultures received a CEFX viral epitope pool as the positive control, an HIV-1 Nef peptide pool as the negative control, or no peptide. In more than eight COVID-19 convalescent patients and a handful of infection-naive healthy vaccine recipients, researchers compared the spike-specific CD4+ TCR repertoire from before mRNA vaccination with the repertoire from after. What the authors observed across the whole study: Although the median number of SARS-CoV-2-reactive clonotypes went up from 20 to 25 after infection to some 40 after vaccination, the increase was not significant. Only a relatively small number of convalescent patients were included in the study, and early timepoints following natural infection were not analyzed. In convalescent patients, a median roughly 87% of post-vaccine SARS-CoV-2-reactive clones were detected only after vaccination, and vaccine-specific priming was suggested by this finding. Of the vaccine-specific clones found in convalescent patients, nearly all (304 of 307) were mono-reactive for SARS-CoV-2 spike instead of being cross-reactive with common cold coronaviruses.

The sample's time point label is to be understood as: late sampling 161 to 241 days after vaccination in a few convalescent patients. The treatment or condition label on this specimen signifies: approximately 9-day PBMC culture with coronavirus spike peptide pools or control peptides (ViraFEST assay). To expand antigen-specific T cells with peptide pools and then pick out the expanded clonotypes through TCR sequencing, the study relied on the ViraFEST assay. Positive SARS-CoV-2 PCR tests in the convalescent patients dated from March to December 2020, before Alpha, Beta and Delta variants emerged in the United States. Each well held about 2 million PBMCs cultured in IMDM containing roughly 5% human AB serum and approximately 9.6 IU/ml IL-2, with 8.5 to 10 ug/ml peptide pools added. Half of the culture medium was replaced with fresh IL-2-containing medium on days 3 and 7. After 10 days of culture, CD4+ T cells were isolated by negative selection using the EasySep CD4+ T cell isolation kit. Ficoll-Paque Plus gradient centrifugation was used to isolate PBMCs from whole blood, and the isolated PBMCs were then either used fresh or cryopreserved at -140C. In general, triplicate wells were set up for every culture condition.

Turning to this clonotype: Its antigen remains unidentified. No qualities accompany the bases; no much larger clone lies one base away.

Trimming costs V 2 bases and J 2 bases, and their ends lie 7 bases apart. The CDR3 covers 13 residues, taking in both the cysteine and the phenylalanine. Of the read, only the CDR3 DNA is kept; its 39 bases are in frame from base 1. Looking up the germline V gene yields CDR1 LGHNA and CDR2 YSLEER. The protocol used for the library was PCR. TCR sequencing of DNA from cultured CD4+ T cells used the Oncomine TCR Beta short-read assay at the Johns Hopkins FTIC core. Genomic DNA was extracted from the cultured CD4+ T cells with the QIAamp micro DNA kit. Oncomine TCR Beta libraries made from cultured CD4+ T cells were pooled using unique dual indexes and sequenced on an Illumina iSeq 100. The original methods were these. Non-productive sequences were removed, and CDR3s that did not start with C, did not end with F or W, or were shorter than 7 amino acids were discarded. Antigen-specific clonotypes were identified with the MANAFEST web application by comparing peptide-stimulated wells with reference and other culture wells. For a clone to be called positive, the clone needed an FDR below 0.05, an odds ratio above 5, and a productive frequency above 0.1% in at least two of three replicate wells. A clonotype counted as cross-reactive if it showed significant expansion both in the SARS-CoV-2 spike wells and in at least one common cold coronavirus spike condition. Similarity between CDR3 sequences was evaluated in R version 3.6.1 using Levenshtein distances (stringdist) and unrooted phylogenetic trees (ape). The public reads were quality trimmed at Q25 with fastp and then assembled into clones with MiXCR by TCRdb, keeping productive beta chains. Identical CDR3 proteins give one entry, which carries the most common genes and DNA. TCRdb's processing, not the study's, gives the V and J calls here. This sample has 20,000 to 30,000 distinct CDR3 sequences in its table, and under 50% of those were observed once. The ten biggest clones cover approximately 4% of the sample.

The sequence came from a human donor who had recovered from COVID-19. The sequence links TRBV4-3 to TRBJ2-7, with the D gene not confidently named. Here the sequenced sample was CD4+ T cells from blood, cultured in vitro, taken about 7 months after SARS-CoV-2 vaccination. The CDR3 reads CASSQRTAYEQYF. The DNA is TGCGCCAGCAGCCAACGGACGGCCTACGAGCAGTACTTC.